Following are 22 T cell receptor beta chains from one sample sequenced in a study of breast tumors, draining lymph nodes, adjacent tissues. Axillary draining lymph nodes of breast cancer patients supplied the node samples. MiXCR, applied by TCRdb to the multiplex PCR reads, yields one record per CDR3 protein. This table has about 230,000 distinct CDR3 sequences, approximately 30% appearing once. Material: axillary lymph node tissue. Source of these receptors: a female donor with breast cancer. Some clones in this sample may be carry-over from other donors' samples.

The chain joins TRBV5-1 to TRBJ2-3; 13 bases are shared with TRBD2. J gave up 1 base and V 2 bases, and 10 bases lay outside the gene matches. CDR3 length equals 19 residues. Germline assignment: CDR1 SGHRS and CDR2 YFSETQ. The chain's CDR3 is CASSFELAGGLRGTDTQYF. CDR3 nucleotide sequence: TGCGCCAGCAGCTTCGAACTAGCGGGAGGGCTACGTGGCACAGATACGCAGTATTTT. The entire variable domain, with the rest obtained from reference TRBV5-1 and TRBJ2-3, is as follows: KAGVTQTPRYLIKTRGQQVTLSCSPISGHRSVSWYQQTPGQGLQFLFEYFSETQRNKGNFPGRFSGRQFSNSRSEMNVSTLELGDSALYLCASSFELAGGLRGTDTQYFGPGTRLTVL.

This clonotype was found many times. This chain links TRBV19 with TRBJ1-2; a weak D match, TRBD1 (5 bases). Germline lookup yields CDR1 LNHDA and CDR2 SQIVND (reference sequence). The V end lost 4 bases, the J end lost 8 bases, and 14 bases lay between the germline ends. The CDR3 runs 13 residues. This CDR3 is CASSRDSYGGYTF. Written as DNA, the CDR3 is TGTGCCAGTAGTAGGGACTCATATGGAGGCTACACCTTC.

This clonotype came up many times. This sequence joins TRBV7-2 and TRBJ2-3, with 14 bases aligning to TRBD2. This CDR3 comprises 15 residues. With 4 bases clipped from V and 8 bases from J, the junction kept 5 bases outside the gene matches. Germline-derived CDR1 and CDR2 are SGHTA and FQGNSA. The CDR3 sequence: CASSSGLAGGGTQYF. CDR3 DNA sequence: TGTGCCAGCAGCTCCGGACTAGCGGGAGGCGGTACGCAGTATTTT.

In this sample, this clonotype turned up many times. The chain combines TRBV12-3 or TRBV12-4 with TRBJ2-2; D possibly uses TRBD1 or TRBD2 (5 bases each). V was trimmed by 3 bases and J by 3 bases, leaving 11 bases between them. The CDR3 consists of 15 residues. The CDR3 DNA reads as TGTGCCAGCAGTTTCAGGGTCGGGGACACCGGGGAGCTGTTTTTT. It codes for CASSFRVGDTGELFF.

V is TRBV9 and J is TRBJ2-5; D possibly corresponds to TRBD2 (5 bases). CDR1 is SGDLS, CDR2 YYNGEE, per germline. The CDR3 extends over 14 amino acids. The CDR3 DNA is TGTGCTAGAGATAGGAGGCGGTCCCAAGAGACCCAGTACTTC. As protein: CARDRRRSQETQYF.

This clonotype has at least ten counts. V usage is TRBV27 and J usage is TRBJ1-3; no firm D call. Germline CDR1 is MNHEY and CDR2 is SMNVEV (reference sequence). V shed 4 bases and J shed 0 bases, with 10 bases lying between them. The CDR3 runs 15 residues. The CDR3 loop is CASSSNLVSGNTIYF. The CDR3 DNA follows: TGTGCCAGCAGTTCGAACTTAGTCTCTGGAAACACCATATATTTT.

The V call is TRBV6-5, the J call TRBJ2-7; 9 nucleotides agree with TRBD1. V dropped 5 bases and J dropped 2; count of bases not matched to a gene: 4. CDR1 and CDR2 from the germline V gene are MNHEY and SVGAGI. The CDR3 consists of 14 residues. The CDR3 sequence is CASSHRGLAYEQYF. CDR3 nucleotides: TGTGCCAGCAGTCACAGGGGGCTAGCCTACGAGCAGTACTTC.

At least ten counts were recorded for this clonotype. The rearrangement uses TRBV19 and TRBJ1-5, with a weak D call TRBD1 (5 bases). In germline, CDR1 is LNHDA, CDR2 SQIVND (reference sequence). The CDR3 runs to 14 residues. The V and J ends lost 1 base and 1 base respectively, with 5 bases between them. The CDR3 nucleotides read TGTGCCAGTAGTATAGGACAGAGCAATCAGCCCCAGCATTTT. Encoded protein: CASSIGQSNQPQHF.

This clonotype was observed at least ten times. The chain uses TRBV6-6 and TRBJ2-5; 9 nucleotides align to TRBD1. The CDR3 sequence is 15 residues long. With 4 bases clipped from V and 6 bases from J, the junction kept 9 bases outside the gene matches. Germline V CDR1 and CDR2: MNHNY, SVGAGI (reference sequence). The CDR3 loop reads CASSSHGQGLQTQYF. CDR3 coding DNA: TGTGCCAGCAGTTCCCACGGACAGGGGTTGCAGACCCAGTACTTC.

In its sample, this clonotype was seen many times. One base away lies a much larger clone, so this may be a sequencing read error. CDR3 sequence: CASSRTGAYGYTF. CDR3 bases: TGTGCCAGCAGTCGGACAGGCGCCTATGGCTACACCTTC. The chain couples TRBV5-8 to TRBJ1-2, with 7 bases that match TRBD1. The CDR3 spans 13 residues. V trimming: 5 bases; J trimming: 4 bases; junction bases outside the gene matches: 5. Germline assignment: CDR1 SGHTS and CDR2 YDEGEE.

The CDR3 reads CASSGNEQFF. The CDR3 nucleotides read TGTGCCAGCAGCGGCAATGAGCAGTTCTTC. The chain links TRBV6-6 to TRBJ2-1; no firm D call. The germline CDR1 and CDR2 sequences are MNHNY and SVGAGI (reference sequence). CDR3 length: 10 amino acids. Trimming pared 6 bases from V and 6 bases from J, leaving 3 bases between.

Many counts were recorded for this clonotype. The chain has TRBV30 and TRBJ2-5, with D perhaps matching TRBD1 (5 bases). CDR1 GTSNPN and CDR2 SVGIG come from the germline V gene (reference sequence). This CDR3 has 15 residues. The V end was cut by 3 bases, the J end by 4 bases, with 18 bases between. The CDR3 is CAWSYGATRTETQYF. In DNA, the CDR3 is TGTGCCTGGAGCTATGGGGCGACACGGACAGAGACCCAGTACTTC.

This clonotype occurred many times. The J gene is TRBJ2-7, the V gene TRBV5-4; the match to TRBD2 covers 8 bases. CDR3 length equals 14 residues. With 2 bases clipped from V and 5 bases from J, the junction kept 6 bases outside the gene matches. The V gene's germline CDR1 is SGHNT and CDR2 YYREEE (reference sequence). This chain's CDR3 is CASSFPGGPHEQYF. In DNA form, the CDR3 reads TGTGCCAGCAGCTTTCCGGGAGGGCCACACGAGCAGTACTTC.

This clonotype was detected ten times or more. The CDR3 bases are TGTGCCAGCAGCCCCTCGGGACTCAACTACGAGCAGTACTTC. Its translation: CASSPSGLNYEQYF. The chain is built from TRBV7-2 and TRBJ2-7; TRBD2 is a possible D gene (6 bases). V lost 5 bases to trimming and J lost 3 bases, with 14 bases between them. Germline values: CDR1 SGHTA, CDR2 FQGNSA. The CDR3 length is 14 residues. Full variable domain (remainder filled in from reference TRBV7-2 and TRBJ2-7): GAGVSQSPSNKVTEKGKDVELRCDPISGHTALYWYRQSLGQGLEFLIYFQGNSAPDKSGLPSDRFSAERTGGSVSTLTIQRTQQEDSAVYLCASSPSGLNYEQYFGPGTRLTVT.

The chain couples TRBV2 to TRBJ1-5; 12 bases are shared with TRBD1. From germline, CDR1 is SNHLY and CDR2 FYNNEI. The CDR3 sequence is 15 residues long. V lost 8 bases and J lost 5; bases outside the gene matches: 7. In DNA, the CDR3 is TGTGCCAGCGAAGGGACAGGGGGCCGTGATCAGCCCCAGCATTTT. As protein: CASEGTGGRDQPQHF.

This clonotype has only a few counts. The V call is TRBV3-1, the J call TRBJ1-1, with D unclear. V lost 8 bases, J lost 7 bases, and 17 bases lay in between. The germline V gene has CDR1 LGHDT and CDR2 YNNKEL (reference sequence). This CDR3 is 13 amino acids long. The CDR3 reads CASALGRSGEAFF. The CDR3 coding sequence is TGTGCCAGCGCCCTCGGTCGATCGGGTGAAGCTTTCTTT. Together with reference TRBV3-1 and TRBJ1-1, the CDR3 gives the full variable domain: DTAVSQTPKYLVTQMGNDKSIKCEQNLGHDTMYWYKQDSKKFLKIMFSYNNKELIINETVPNRFSPKSPDKAHLNLHINSLELGDSAVYFCASALGRSGEAFFGQGTRLTVV.

This clonotype was found many times. The chain employs TRBV30 and TRBJ1-2; D is possibly TRBD1 (5 bases). V lost 2 bases and J lost 3, with 10 bases in between. The CDR3 runs 13 residues. The V gene's germline CDR1 is GTSNPN and CDR2 SVGIG (reference sequence). The CDR3 region is CAWSPDSDYGYTF. In nucleotides, the CDR3 is TGTGCCTGGAGTCCCGACAGTGACTATGGCTACACCTTC.

This clonotype was counted at least ten times. A junction end diverges from the germline sequence, so it may reflect a read error. V gene TRBV7-9 combines with J gene TRBJ1-2; 8 positions match TRBD1. CDR3 length equals 15 residues. The germline gives CDR1 SEHNR, CDR2 FQNEAQ (reference sequence). The CDR3 sequence: CASSGYRGDNYGYPF. The CDR3 DNA follows: TGTGCCAGCAGCGGATACAGGGGGGATAACTATGGCTACCCCTTC.

There are many counts of this clonotype. The genes are TRBV5-1 and TRBJ1-5; 8 positions match TRBD1. This CDR3 is 15 amino acids long. Germline V lookup: CDR1 SGHRS, CDR2 YFSETQ. Germline trimming cut 4 bases from V and 8 bases from J; bases unmatched to any gene: 11. CDR3 nucleotides: TGCGCCAGCAGCCCCGGACAGGGCTACCTGGAGCCCCAGCATTTT. Translating gives CASSPGQGYLEPQHF.

The CDR3 DNA follows: TGTGCCAGCTCAGGGCCCGGGAGCTCCTACAATGAGCAGTTCTTC. As protein: CASSGPGSSYNEQFF. The chain is built from TRBV18 and TRBJ2-1, with D possibly being TRBD2 (6 bases). CDR3 size: 15 residues. From germline, CDR1 is KGHSH and CDR2 LQKENI. V was trimmed by 5 bases and J by 0 bases, leaving 11 bases between them.

This clonotype showed up many times. The V call is TRBV25-1, the J call TRBJ1-1; D is uncertain. The V gene lost 6 bases and the J gene lost 5 bases, with 10 bases spanning the gap. Germline V CDR1 and CDR2: MGHDK, SYGVNS. The CDR3 runs to 12 residues. CDR3 amino acids: CASRGGETEAFF. The CDR3, as DNA: TGTGCCAGCAGGGGCGGTGAGACTGAAGCTTTCTTT. Together with reference TRBV25-1 and TRBJ1-1, the CDR3 gives the full variable domain: EADIYQTPRYLVIGTGKKITLECSQTMGHDKMYWYQQDPGMELHLIHYSYGVNSTEKGDLSSESTVSRIRTEHFPLTLESARPSHTSQYLCASRGGETEAFFGQGTRLTVV.

Many counts were recorded for this clonotype. The V gene is TRBV29-1, the J gene TRBJ1-1; D is possibly TRBD1 (6 bases). CDR1 SQVTM and CDR2 ANQGSEA come from the germline V gene. This CDR3 is 13 amino acids long. With 7 bases removed from V and 2 bases from J, the gap between germline ends came to 14 bases. This CDR3 reads CSAHRELNTEAFF. CDR3 coding DNA: TGCAGCGCCCACAGGGAGCTTAACACTGAAGCTTTCTTT.